These T cell receptor beta chains were read from a single sample in a study of T cell responses to AZD1222 COVID-19 vaccine. Assay: immunoSEQ multiplex PCR; the TCRdb copy retains only in-frame clones and omits some. Counted here are about 140,000 clones, roughly 90% occurring once; the ten biggest clones make up under 4.5%. The sample in question was peripheral blood, obtained 28 days after the second AZD1222 dose. All receptors derive from an adult who received the AZD1222 COVID-19 vaccine. CDR3s include the opening cysteine and the closing phenylalanine or tryptophan. The order of the fields is clone size, J gene, D gene, V gene, CDR3 protein, CDR3 DNA. The D gene is left open where the match is weak. Expanded clones are given a class, and other clones once, few, many or no size at all.

clone size: -; J gene: TRBJ2-7; D gene: -; V gene: TRBV2; CDR3 protein: CAIQGPEQYF; CDR3 DNA: TGTGCCATCCAGGGGCCCGAGCAGTACTTC
clone size: few; J gene: TRBJ1-6; D gene: -; V gene: TRBV5-1; CDR3 protein: CASSGSNNSPLHF; CDR3 DNA: TGCGCCAGCAGCGGCAGTAATAATTCACCCCTCCACTTT
clone size: -; J gene: TRBJ1-1; D gene: -; V gene: TRBV11-2; CDR3 protein: CASSPGPSVGNTEAFF; CDR3 DNA: TGTGCCAGCAGCCCAGGGCCATCCGTTGGGAACACTGAAGCTTTCTTT
clone size: -; J gene: TRBJ2-7; D gene: TRBD1; V gene: TRBV6-6; CDR3 protein: CASSHRGTGAYEQYF; CDR3 DNA: TGTGCCAGCAGTCACAGGGGGACAGGGGCCTACGAGCAGTACTTC
clone size: -; J gene: TRBJ2-7; D gene: TRBD2; V gene: TRBV10-3; CDR3 protein: CAISGWASGRIYEQYF; CDR3 DNA: TGTGCCATCAGTGGTTGGGCTAGCGGGAGGATATACGAGCAGTACTTC
clone size: -; J gene: TRBJ2-3; D gene: TRBD1; V gene: TRBV5-8; CDR3 protein: CASSLGTGASTDTQYF; CDR3 DNA: TGTGCCAGCAGCTTGGGGACAGGGGCTAGCACAGATACGCAGTATTTT
clone size: -; J gene: TRBJ1-2; D gene: -; V gene: TRBV5-1; CDR3 protein: CASSLEGQEGYTF; CDR3 DNA: TGCGCCAGCAGCTTGGAGGGGCAGGAAGGCTACACCTTC
clone size: -; J gene: TRBJ2-7; D gene: -; V gene: TRBV2; CDR3 protein: CASSGRDSSYEQYF; CDR3 DNA: TGTGCCAGCAGTGGGCGGGACAGCTCCTACGAGCAGTACTTC
clone size: -; J gene: TRBJ2-1; D gene: -; V gene: TRBV7-3; CDR3 protein: CASSPRFGGSNEQFF; CDR3 DNA: TGTGCCAGCAGCCCCCGGTTCGGGGGAAGCAATGAGCAGTTCTTC
clone size: -; J gene: TRBJ2-7; D gene: TRBD1; V gene: TRBV28; CDR3 protein: CASSPGQGIHEQYF; CDR3 DNA: TGTGCCAGCAGCCCGGGACAGGGCATCCACGAGCAGTACTTC
clone size: -; J gene: TRBJ2-5; D gene: -; V gene: TRBV19; CDR3 protein: CASTLVAGQETQYF; CDR3 DNA: TGTGCCAGTACCCTGGTTGCAGGACAAGAGACCCAGTACTTC
clone size: few; J gene: TRBJ2-3; D gene: TRBD1; V gene: TRBV3-1/TRBV3-2; CDR3 protein: CASSHDRGLSTDTQYF; CDR3 DNA: TGTGCCAGCAGCCACGATAGGGGGCTTAGCACAGATACGCAGTATTTT
clone size: -; J gene: TRBJ1-4; D gene: -; V gene: TRBV29-1; CDR3 protein: CSVDGTGNEKLFF; CDR3 DNA: TGCAGCGTTGATGGAACAGGGAATGAAAAACTGTTTTTT
clone size: -; J gene: TRBJ1-1; D gene: -; V gene: TRBV9; CDR3 protein: CASSPAGARTEAFF; CDR3 DNA: TGTGCCAGCAGCCCCGCCGGGGCGAGGACTGAAGCTTTCTTT
clone size: -; J gene: TRBJ2-2; D gene: TRBD1; V gene: TRBV6-5; CDR3 protein: CASSYYGQVGELFF; CDR3 DNA: TGTGCCAGCAGTTACTACGGACAGGTCGGGGAGCTGTTTTTT
clone size: -; J gene: TRBJ1-1; D gene: -; V gene: TRBV27; CDR3 protein: CASSYSGRGLTNTEAFF; CDR3 DNA: TGTGCCAGCAGCTACTCGGGCAGGGGCCTTACGAACACTGAAGCTTTCTTT
clone size: -; J gene: TRBJ2-7; D gene: -; V gene: TRBV6-2/TRBV6-3; CDR3 protein: CASSQSTGLIYEQYF; CDR3 DNA: TGTGCCAGCAGTCAGAGTACGGGCCTCATCTACGAGCAGTACTTC
clone size: -; J gene: TRBJ2-2; D gene: -; V gene: TRBV19; CDR3 protein: CASSIDRRGRTGELFF; CDR3 DNA: TGTGCCAGTAGTATAGATCGGAGGGGCCGAACCGGGGAGCTGTTTTTT
clone size: once; J gene: TRBJ2-7; D gene: TRBD2; V gene: TRBV28; CDR3 protein: CASSSQTLAGRDYEQYF; CDR3 DNA: TGTGCCAGCAGTTCACAGACGCTAGCGGGACGGGACTACGAGCAGTACTTC
clone size: -; J gene: TRBJ1-3; D gene: TRBD1; V gene: TRBV4-2; CDR3 protein: CASSQEYGRGQGNTIYF; CDR3 DNA: TGTGCCAGCAGCCAAGAATACGGCAGGGGGCAAGGAAACACCATATATTTT
clone size: -; J gene: TRBJ2-3; D gene: -; V gene: TRBV5-3; CDR3 protein: CARSLSVPRDTQYF; CDR3 DNA: TGTGCCAGAAGCCTTTCGGTCCCGCGTGATACGCAGTATTTT
clone size: -; J gene: TRBJ1-2; D gene: TRBD1; V gene: TRBV18; CDR3 protein: CASSLQQGKGYTF; CDR3 DNA: TGTGCCAGCTCACTACAACAGGGGAAGGGCTACACCTTC
clone size: -; J gene: TRBJ1-5; D gene: -; V gene: TRBV19; CDR3 protein: CASTTDLRGNQPQHF; CDR3 DNA: TGTGCCAGTACCACAGATCTTAGGGGCAATCAGCCCCAGCATTTT
clone size: once; J gene: TRBJ1-3; D gene: -; V gene: TRBV7-2; CDR3 protein: CASSLALAGNTIYF; CDR3 DNA: TGTGCCAGCAGCTTAGCGCTGGCTGGAAACACCATATATTTT
clone size: -; J gene: TRBJ1-3; D gene: -; V gene: TRBV3-1/TRBV3-2; CDR3 protein: CASSQDISGNTIYF; CDR3 DNA: TGTGCCAGCAGCCAAGATATCTCTGGAAACACCATATATTTT
clone size: -; J gene: TRBJ1-2; D gene: -; V gene: TRBV6-2/TRBV6-3; CDR3 protein: CASSYRGPEGGYTF; CDR3 DNA: TGTGCCAGCAGTTACAGGGGACCAGAGGGTGGCTACACCTTC
clone size: -; J gene: TRBJ2-7; D gene: -; V gene: TRBV5-1; CDR3 protein: CASSSFLGGGEQYF; CDR3 DNA: TGCGCCAGCAGCTCTTTCTTAGGAGGAGGAGAGCAGTACTTC
clone size: -; J gene: TRBJ1-2; D gene: TRBD1; V gene: TRBV18; CDR3 protein: CASSPSGTGRIVGYTF; CDR3 DNA: TGTGCCAGCTCACCCTCCGGGACAGGTCGGATTGTAGGCTACACCTTC
clone size: once; J gene: TRBJ2-1; D gene: TRBD2; V gene: TRBV9; CDR3 protein: CASSPSGSLSNEQFF; CDR3 DNA: TGTGCCAGCAGCCCTAGCGGGAGCCTCTCCAATGAGCAGTTCTTC
clone size: -; J gene: TRBJ1-2; D gene: -; V gene: TRBV9; CDR3 protein: CASSETGNYGYTF; CDR3 DNA: TGTGCCAGCAGCGAGACGGGGAACTATGGCTACACCTTC
clone size: -; J gene: TRBJ2-1; D gene: -; V gene: TRBV2; CDR3 protein: CASAEETVQFF; CDR3 DNA: TGTGCCAGCGCAGAAGAGACAGTGCAGTTCTTC
clone size: -; J gene: TRBJ2-7; D gene: TRBD1; V gene: TRBV11-2; CDR3 protein: CASRPTDRGSYEQYF; CDR3 DNA: TGTGCCAGCAGGCCAACGGACAGGGGCTCCTACGAGCAGTACTTC
clone size: -; J gene: TRBJ2-7; D gene: -; V gene: TRBV7-2; CDR3 protein: CASSQAPYEQYF; CDR3 DNA: TGTGCCAGCAGCCAAGCGCCTTACGAGCAGTACTTC
clone size: -; J gene: TRBJ2-1; D gene: TRBD2; V gene: TRBV5-1; CDR3 protein: CASSSLNHVISGRAINEQFF; CDR3 DNA: TGCGCCAGCAGCTCCCTTAATCACGTAATCAGCGGGAGGGCCATCAATGAGCAGTTCTTC
clone size: -; J gene: TRBJ2-7; D gene: TRBD1; V gene: TRBV29-1; CDR3 protein: CSVADPGGEQYF; CDR3 DNA: TGCAGCGTTGCGGACCCAGGGGGCGAGCAGTACTTC
clone size: -; J gene: TRBJ1-4; D gene: -; V gene: TRBV7-9; CDR3 protein: CASSLQTTNEKLFF; CDR3 DNA: TGTGCCAGCAGCCTACAGACAACTAATGAAAAACTGTTTTTT
clone size: once; J gene: TRBJ2-1; D gene: TRBD2; V gene: TRBV4-1; CDR3 protein: CASSQAGVGTSGSYEQFF; CDR3 DNA: TGCGCCAGCAGCCAAGCGGGGGTGGGGACTAGCGGGAGCTATGAGCAGTTCTTC
clone size: -; J gene: TRBJ1-2; D gene: TRBD1; V gene: TRBV7-2; CDR3 protein: CASSSSGTGRIYGYTF; CDR3 DNA: TGTGCCAGCAGCTCGAGCGGGACAGGGAGGATCTATGGCTACACCTTC
clone size: -; J gene: TRBJ2-4; D gene: -; V gene: TRBV5-4; CDR3 protein: CASSPGTPGNIQYF; CDR3 DNA: TGTGCCAGCAGCCCCGGGACCCCGGGGAACATTCAGTACTTC
clone size: -; J gene: TRBJ1-1; D gene: -; V gene: TRBV5-1; CDR3 protein: CASSLGPYPMNTEAFF; CDR3 DNA: TGCGCCAGCAGCTTGGGCCCGTACCCTATGAACACTGAAGCTTTCTTT
clone size: -; J gene: TRBJ2-1; D gene: TRBD2; V gene: TRBV7-8; CDR3 protein: CASSPSPRLAGGPNNEQFF; CDR3 DNA: TGTGCCAGCAGTCCAAGTCCTCGACTAGCGGGGGGCCCGAACAATGAGCAGTTCTTC
clone size: -; J gene: TRBJ1-1; D gene: TRBD1; V gene: TRBV13; CDR3 protein: CASSRTGRTEAFF; CDR3 DNA: TGTGCCAGCAGTCGGACAGGGCGGACTGAAGCTTTCTTT
clone size: -; J gene: TRBJ2-1; D gene: -; V gene: TRBV7-9; CDR3 protein: CASSPKGGGYNEQFF; CDR3 DNA: TGTGCCAGCAGCCCAAAGGGGGGAGGGTACAATGAGCAGTTCTTC
clone size: -; J gene: TRBJ2-1; D gene: TRBD1; V gene: TRBV10-3; CDR3 protein: CATTGGTSYNEQFF; CDR3 DNA: TGTGCCACAACAGGGGGCACATCTTACAATGAGCAGTTCTTC
clone size: -; J gene: TRBJ2-7; D gene: -; V gene: TRBV3-1/TRBV3-2; CDR3 protein: CASSQRSYEQYF; CDR3 DNA: TGTGCCAGCAGCCAACGGAGTTACGAGCAGTACTTC
clone size: few; J gene: TRBJ2-5; D gene: -; V gene: TRBV5-1; CDR3 protein: CASSLGGEQETQYF; CDR3 DNA: TGCGCCAGCAGCTTGGGAGGGGAACAAGAGACCCAGTACTTC